These T cell receptor beta chains were read from a single sample in a study of cytomegalovirus exposure and HLA in healthy donors. Assay used: immunoSEQ multiplex PCR; TCRdb lists only in-frame clones, some missing. Seen here are around 100,000 clones, roughly 80% observed once, and the top ten hold roughly 23%. Sample: PBMCs. All receptors derive from a man aged 30-40 years in good health and CMV-seropositive. CDR3s include the opening cysteine and the closing phenylalanine or tryptophan. The order of the fields is V gene, J gene, CDR3 length, CDR3 protein.

>TRBV5-1|TRBJ2-5|13
CASSLLLGETQYF
>TRBV5-4|TRBJ1-6|16
CASSFGLGQDNSPLHF
>TRBV5-1|TRBJ1-5|14
CASSLGTANQPQHF
>TRBV11-3|TRBJ1-1|15
CASSFGDTTNTEAFF
>TRBV2|TRBJ1-1|14
CASRQTAGSTEAFF
>TRBV19|TRBJ1-3|17
CASTKGTGQGPGNTIYF
>TRBV2|TRBJ1-1|13
CASSDDRGTEAFF
>TRBV10-3|TRBJ2-1|18
CAISDPEVTMSSYNEQFF
>TRBV10-3|TRBJ2-5|16
CAISEWGRPPQETQYF
>TRBV5-1|TRBJ1-1|13
CASSSQGNPEAFF
>TRBV19|TRBJ1-5|14
CATDDRGRRQPQHF
>TRBV5-1|TRBJ2-5|17
CASSRPRTGRLQETQYF
>TRBV7-6|TRBJ1-6|15
CASSLGAGSNSPLHF
>TRBV10-3|TRBJ1-1|14
CAISDQGVDTEAFF
>TRBV27|TRBJ2-1|17
CASSLRGLAGVYGEQFF
>TRBV15|TRBJ1-5|16
CATSSVVLDGNQPQHF
>TRBV30|TRBJ1-2|15
CAWSTRGRGNYGYTF
>TRBV19|TRBJ1-3|14
CASSVGQGTNTIYF
>TRBV15|TRBJ2-5|14
CATSRSGTQETQYF
>TRBV19|TRBJ1-5|13
CATSDRPSLPQHF
>TRBV13|TRBJ2-1|14
CASSGRGSYNEQFF
>TRBV7-8|TRBJ2-3|13
CASGPTMTDTQYF
>TRBV13|TRBJ2-7|15
CASSLSTESSYEQYF
>TRBV6-5|TRBJ1-1|15
CASSYSSGLPSEAFF
>TRBV29-1|TRBJ1-2|12
CSATTGQYGYTF
>TRBV11-3|TRBJ1-2|16
CASSLWGPESKYGYTF
>TRBV5-1|TRBJ2-1|15
CASSLVAGPYNEQFF
>TRBV19|TRBJ1-2|14
CASTRTGEDYGYTF
>TRBV10-3|TRBJ1-5|13
CAISESLEDRPNF
>TRBV5-1|TRBJ2-2|18
CASSSYGGLISNTGELFF
>TRBV29-1|TRBJ2-7|12
CSVGQFNYEQYF
>TRBV28|TRBJ1-5|16
CASSLWGQLSNQPQHF
>TRBV2|TRBJ2-7|14
CASSEGTPPGEQYF
>TRBV25-1|TRBJ2-7|11
CASSQGVEQYF
>TRBV6-1|TRBJ1-5|13
CASRAGYNQPQHF
>TRBV7-9|TRBJ2-2|15
CASSRLQGHTGELFF
>TRBV21-1|TRBJ2-2|16
CASSNLLRDKTGELFF
>TRBV5-1|TRBJ2-2|15
CASSLGSGNTGELFF
>TRBV5-1|TRBJ2-3|16
CASSMDRASRRDTQYF
>TRBV2|TRBJ1-5|15
CASSLQGTGNQPQHF
>TRBV30|TRBJ1-6|17
CAWSLDRGSSYNSPLHF
>TRBV12-5|TRBJ1-3|13
CASGRGSGNTIYF
>TRBV7-3|TRBJ2-2|13
CASSTGGTGELFF
>TRBV29-1|TRBJ2-3|13
CSVTSGSTDTQYF
>TRBV19|TRBJ2-1|17
CASSIDYRLALFDEQFF
>TRBV7-9|TRBJ2-5|10
CAGAGETQYF
>TRBV5-1|TRBJ2-3|13
CASSTEPADTQYF
>TRBV9|TRBJ1-1|14
CASINRTMNTEAFF
>TRBV5-6|TRBJ1-2|14
CASSQHGTSDGYTF
>TRBV28|TRBJ1-5|12
CASSLPVQPQHF
>TRBV12-5|TRBJ2-2|16
CASGLVWASGTGELFF